This TCR beta chain appears in the sequencing data of a study of response to subunit inactivated influenza vaccine (dated by TCRdb to about 2018). Looking at the study overall: Deep quantitative profiling of the T cell receptor repertoire was used in the study to follow responses to a trivalent subunit inactivated influenza vaccine.

The CDR3 runs 16 amino acids, cysteine and phenylalanine included. Of all the DNA, just the CDR3 is kept, 48 bases in frame from base 1. At the junction V is shortened by 2 bases and J by 0 bases, with 9 bases in between. CDR1 and CDR2, looked up from the germline V gene, are SGHRS and YFSETQ. Broader findings and caveats from the paper: The authors suggested that each seasonal influenza vaccination may recruit only a limited number of new T cells.

Library prep was done by RT-PCR. The sequencing machine was an Illumina HiSeq 2500. Using fastp trimming at Q25 and MiXCR clonotype assembly, TCRdb reanalyzed the public sequencing data and kept in-frame beta chains. CDR3 protein sequences are deduplicated, and each keeps its most common genes and DNA. Within this sample are approximately 530,000 distinct CDR3 sequences, with approximately 7.3% of them counted one time only. Around 12% of the sample comes from the top ten. This clonotype was picked up a small number of times. The specificity of this receptor is unknown. Nothing much larger sits one base from this clone, and base qualities are not available.

Source: PBMCs from blood, taken less than 25 months after vaccination. The source of this sequence is a man between 50 and 69 years old who received an inactivated influenza vaccine. Donor details come from another sample of the same person, matched by shared clones. The chain is encoded by TRBV5-1 joined to TRBJ2-6; the D gene is possibly TRBD1, with 5 bases matching. In nucleotides, the sequence is TGCGCCAGCAGCTTCACAGGCTTCTCTGGGGCCAACGTCCTGACTTTC. It translates to CASSFTGFSGANVLTF. Beyond the CDR3, the reference TRBV5-1 and TRBJ2-6 genes provide the residues; the full variable domain reads: KAGVTQTPRYLIKTRGQQVTLSCSPISGHRSVSWYQQTPGQGLQFLFEYFSETQRNKGNFPGRFSGRQFSNSRSEMNVSTLELGDSALYLCASSFTGFSGANVLTFGAGSRLTVL.